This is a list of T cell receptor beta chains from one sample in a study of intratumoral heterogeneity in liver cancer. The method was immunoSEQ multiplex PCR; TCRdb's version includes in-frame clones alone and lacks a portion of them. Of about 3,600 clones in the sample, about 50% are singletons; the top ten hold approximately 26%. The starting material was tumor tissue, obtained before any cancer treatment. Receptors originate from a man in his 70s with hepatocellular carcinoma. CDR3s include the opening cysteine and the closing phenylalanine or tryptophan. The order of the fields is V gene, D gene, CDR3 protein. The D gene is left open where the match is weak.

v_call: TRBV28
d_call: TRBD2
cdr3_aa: CASRTSGGDYNEQFF

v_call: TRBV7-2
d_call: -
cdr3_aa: CASSLFPSANYGYTF

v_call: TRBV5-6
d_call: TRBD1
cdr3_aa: CASSLDRGTTEAFF

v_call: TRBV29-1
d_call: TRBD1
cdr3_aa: CSGTGGGDTQYF

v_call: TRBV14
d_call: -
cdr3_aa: CASSQDGIANEQFF

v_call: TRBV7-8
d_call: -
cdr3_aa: CASSPMGGGNSNQPQHF

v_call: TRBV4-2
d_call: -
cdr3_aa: CASSQGMQETQYF

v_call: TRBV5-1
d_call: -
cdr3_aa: CASSLWSGNTIYF

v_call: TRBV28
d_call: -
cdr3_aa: CASSLLRGAGYGYTF

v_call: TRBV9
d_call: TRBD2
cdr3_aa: CASSSGRVAGGLETQYF

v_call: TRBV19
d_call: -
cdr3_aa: CASISRNSGNTIYF

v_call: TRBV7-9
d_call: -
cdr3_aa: CASSLGAVGYTF

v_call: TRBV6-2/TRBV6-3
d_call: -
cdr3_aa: CASSWGGPGNEQFF

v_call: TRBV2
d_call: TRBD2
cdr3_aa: CASSGHSGGPVNEQFF

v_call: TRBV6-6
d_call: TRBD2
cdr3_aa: CASSPHLGASGGEVPGDTQYF

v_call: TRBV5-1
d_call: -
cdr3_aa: CASYLDRVRDLFPSNTDTQYF

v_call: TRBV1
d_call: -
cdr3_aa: CTSSQDFLAGGQDRNEQFF

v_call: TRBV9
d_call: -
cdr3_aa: CASSSRGRLPSGNTIYF

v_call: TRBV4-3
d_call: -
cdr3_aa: CASSHGRSGGYTF

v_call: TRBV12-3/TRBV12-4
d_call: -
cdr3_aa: CASSPVGYEKLFF

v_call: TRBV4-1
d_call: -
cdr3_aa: CASSPASETSTDTQYF

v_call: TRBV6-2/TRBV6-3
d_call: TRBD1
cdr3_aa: CASSDRGATEAFF

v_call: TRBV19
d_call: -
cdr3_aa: CASNWGLDSYNEQFF

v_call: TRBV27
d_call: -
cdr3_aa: CASSLSKGLDEQYF

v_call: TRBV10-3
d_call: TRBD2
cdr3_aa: CATTPSGGSPSSYNEQFF

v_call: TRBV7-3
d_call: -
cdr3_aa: CASSSSPGSEQFF

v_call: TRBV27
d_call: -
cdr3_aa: CASSPGGENNEQFF

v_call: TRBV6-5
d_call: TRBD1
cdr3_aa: CASRDRETGELFF

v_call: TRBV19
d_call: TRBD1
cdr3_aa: CASSPGQETGELFF

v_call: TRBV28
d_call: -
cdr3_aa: CASSFASTLHF

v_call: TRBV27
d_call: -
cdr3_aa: CASSLLPLNQPQHF

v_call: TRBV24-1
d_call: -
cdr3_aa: CATSDSRYEQFF

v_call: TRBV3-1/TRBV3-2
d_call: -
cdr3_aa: CASSQALGTYEQYF

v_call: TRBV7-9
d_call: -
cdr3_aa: CASSHWGAGNEQFF

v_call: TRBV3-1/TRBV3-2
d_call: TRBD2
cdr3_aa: CASSPGGPSEQFF

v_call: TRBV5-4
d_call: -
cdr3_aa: CASSLAYSNEQFF

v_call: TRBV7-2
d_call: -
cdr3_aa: CASSTRTDSYTF